A selection of T cell receptor beta chains follows, all from one sample in a study of blood T cell repertoires in COVID-19. Clones were read by immunoSEQ multiplex PCR, and TCRdb kept only the in-frame ones, dropping some. The repertoire holds roughly 250,000 clones, approximately 86% seen once, with roughly 9.8% in the top ten. The sequencing input was peripheral blood. The receptors were gathered from a man aged 35 to 55 who had recovered from COVID-19. The CDR3 runs from the conserved cysteine through the conserved F or W. D genes are given only for firm matches. Size is stated for part of the rows, as once, few or many counts, or as a class when the clone is expanded.

V: TRBV5-4
size: few
D: TRBD1
J: TRBJ2-1
CDR3: CASSPDRAARSEQFF
DNA: TGTGCCAGCAGCCCCGACAGGGCGGCTCGTAGTGAGCAGTTCTTC

V: TRBV5-1
size: .
D: TRBD2
J: TRBJ2-3
CDR3: CASSSSGGGTDTQYF
DNA: TGCGCCAGCAGCTCCAGCGGGGGGGGTACAGATACGCAGTATTTT

V: TRBV19
size: .
D: TRBD1
J: TRBJ2-1
CDR3: CASSIRGQGGHNEQFF
DNA: TGTGCCAGTAGTATAAGGGGACAGGGGGGCCACAATGAGCAGTTCTTC

V: TRBV6-4
size: once
D: .
J: TRBJ2-5
CDR3: CASSDCGTRDPETQYF
DNA: TGTGCCAGCAGTGACTGCGGTACCAGGGATCCGGAGACCCAGTACTTC

V: TRBV9
size: .
D: TRBD1
J: TRBJ1-4
CDR3: CASSGQGSREKLFF
DNA: TGTGCCAGCAGCGGACAGGGTTCCCGTGAAAAACTGTTTTTT

V: TRBV7-8
size: .
D: TRBD1
J: TRBJ1-2
CDR3: CASSLNRGGYTF
DNA: TGTGCCAGCAGCTTAAACAGGGGTGGCTACACCTTC

V: TRBV7-6
size: .
D: TRBD2
J: TRBJ2-3
CDR3: CASSLRDYPTDTQYF
DNA: TGTGCCAGCAGCCTCCGGGACTACCCCACAGATACGCAGTATTTT

V: TRBV9
size: .
D: TRBD2
J: TRBJ2-1
CDR3: CASSVEGSGSDEQFF
DNA: TGTGCCAGCAGCGTAGAAGGTAGCGGGAGCGATGAGCAGTTCTTC

V: TRBV27
size: .
D: .
J: TRBJ2-1
CDR3: CASRVATGQFF
DNA: TGTGCCAGCAGAGTCGCTACCGGGCAGTTCTTC

V: TRBV7-2
size: .
D: .
J: TRBJ2-7
CDR3: CASSPLYEQYF
DNA: TGTGCCAGCAGCCCACTATACGAGCAGTACTTC

V: TRBV12-3/TRBV12-4
size: .
D: .
J: TRBJ2-7
CDR3: CASSAGGEQYF
DNA: TGTGCCAGCAGTGCAGGAGGCGAGCAGTACTTC

V: TRBV12-3/TRBV12-4
size: .
D: .
J: TRBJ1-1
CDR3: CASTRRGDTEAFF
DNA: TGTGCCAGCACCCGACGGGGGGACACTGAAGCTTTCTTT

V: TRBV15
size: .
D: TRBD1
J: TRBJ2-3
CDR3: CATSSTRTGIYTDTQYF
DNA: TGTGCCACCAGCAGTACCCGGACAGGGATATACACAGATACGCAGTATTTT

V: TRBV7-9
size: .
D: .
J: TRBJ2-1
CDR3: CASSFGMVNNEQFF
DNA: TGTGCCAGCAGCTTTGGCATGGTGAACAATGAGCAGTTCTTC

V: TRBV7-9
size: .
D: TRBD1
J: TRBJ2-7
CDR3: CASSLPRGQSYEQYF
DNA: TGTGCCAGCAGCTTGCCCAGGGGGCAGTCCTACGAGCAGTACTTC

V: TRBV5-6
size: .
D: TRBD1
J: TRBJ1-1
CDR3: CASSPPDRSPEAFF
DNA: TGTGCCAGCAGCCCCCCGGACAGGTCACCTGAAGCTTTCTTT

V: TRBV7-9
size: .
D: .
J: TRBJ1-1
CDR3: CASSREGTEAFF
DNA: TGTGCCAGCTCCAGGGAGGGGACTGAAGCTTTCTTT

V: TRBV7-7
size: once
D: TRBD1
J: TRBJ2-7
CDR3: CASSPGTGATYEQYF
DNA: TGTGCCAGCAGCCCCGGGACAGGAGCAACCTACGAGCAGTACTTC

V: TRBV5-8
size: .
D: .
J: TRBJ2-3
CDR3: CASSLTGIATDTQYF
DNA: TGTGCCAGCAGCTTGACAGGGATTGCCACAGATACGCAGTATTTT

V: TRBV5-1
size: once
D: .
J: TRBJ2-1
CDR3: CASSLTALNEQFF
DNA: TGCGCCAGCAGCTTGACAGCCCTCAATGAGCAGTTCTTC

V: TRBV19
size: .
D: .
J: TRBJ2-7
CDR3: CASSTASEQYF
DNA: TGTGCCAGTTCTACCGCCTCCGAGCAGTACTTC

V: TRBV11-3
size: .
D: TRBD2
J: TRBJ2-2
CDR3: CASSPQRGGWNGELFF
DNA: TGTGCCAGCAGCCCTCAGCGGGGGGGCTGGAACGGGGAGCTGTTTTTT

V: TRBV6-2/TRBV6-3
size: .
D: TRBD1
J: TRBJ1-2
CDR3: CASSNTGTVNYGYTF
DNA: TGTGCCAGCAGTAACACCGGGACAGTGAACTATGGCTACACCTTC

V: TRBV9
size: .
D: .
J: TRBJ1-1
CDR3: CASSVGAGGNTEAFF
DNA: TGTGCCAGCAGCGTAGGCGCGGGTGGGAACACTGAAGCTTTCTTT

V: TRBV27
size: .
D: TRBD1
J: TRBJ1-2
CDR3: CASSFTRQGVGGYTF
DNA: TGTGCCAGCAGTTTCACCCGACAGGGGGTAGGTGGCTACACCTTC

V: TRBV27
size: .
D: .
J: TRBJ2-7
CDR3: CASSFRLQGKHEQYF
DNA: TGTGCCAGCAGTTTCCGCCTGCAGGGTAAGCACGAGCAGTACTTC

V: TRBV7-2
size: .
D: TRBD2
J: TRBJ2-1
CDR3: CASSLLAGGNEQFF
DNA: TGTGCCAGCAGCTTACTAGCGGGAGGCAATGAGCAGTTCTTC

V: TRBV9
size: .
D: .
J: TRBJ1-1
CDR3: CASSATGFGTEAFF
DNA: TGTGCCAGCAGCGCAACGGGGTTCGGCACTGAAGCTTTCTTT

V: TRBV7-7
size: .
D: TRBD1
J: TRBJ2-2
CDR3: CASSQQGAGTGELFF
DNA: TGTGCCAGCAGCCAACAGGGGGCAGGGACCGGGGAGCTGTTTTTT

V: TRBV6-2/TRBV6-3
size: once
D: .
J: TRBJ1-6
CDR3: CASSPLGSSYNSPLHF
DNA: TGTGCCAGCAGCCCTCTGGGCAGCTCCTATAATTCACCCCTCCACTTT

V: TRBV27
size: few
D: .
J: TRBJ2-5
CDR3: CASSQVRSGKPSEETQYF
DNA: TGTGCCAGCAGTCAAGTCCGTTCCGGGAAACCTTCGGAAGAGACCCAGTACTTC

V: TRBV12-3/TRBV12-4
size: .
D: .
J: TRBJ1-1
CDR3: CASRRGQNTEAFF
DNA: TGTGCCAGCCGCCGTGGCCAGAACACTGAAGCTTTCTTT

V: TRBV29-1
size: .
D: .
J: TRBJ1-2
CDR3: CSVVSRADYTF
DNA: TGCAGCGTTGTGAGTAGAGCTGACTACACCTTC

V: TRBV4-3
size: .
D: .
J: TRBJ2-7
CDR3: CASSQASRGYEQYF
DNA: TGCGCCAGCAGCCAAGCGTCTAGGGGGTACGAGCAGTACTTC

V: TRBV2
size: .
D: .
J: TRBJ2-3
CDR3: CAGSAGDTQYF
DNA: TGTGCCGGCTCGGCGGGAGATACGCAGTATTTT

V: TRBV10-3
size: .
D: TRBD1
J: TRBJ2-2
CDR3: CAISEGQGELFF
DNA: TGTGCCATCAGTGAAGGACAGGGTGAGCTGTTTTTT

V: TRBV29-1
size: .
D: .
J: TRBJ1-1
CDR3: CSVGGSRTEAFF
DNA: TGCAGCGTCGGGGGGTCTCGAACTGAAGCTTTCTTT

V: TRBV7-2
size: .
D: TRBD2
J: TRBJ2-3
CDR3: CASSFSSGGGGDTQYF
DNA: TGTGCCAGCAGTTTTTCTAGCGGGGGCGGTGGAGATACGCAGTATTTT

V: TRBV15
size: once
D: .
J: TRBJ2-7
CDR3: CATSRGRGSSYEQYF
DNA: TGTGCCACCAGCAGAGGTCGGGGAAGCTCCTACGAGCAGTACTTC

V: TRBV5-1
size: .
D: TRBD1
J: TRBJ1-6
CDR3: CASSLERQGPNSPLHF
DNA: TGCGCCAGCAGCTTGGAGAGACAGGGGCCAAATTCACCCCTCCACTTT

V: TRBV5-6
size: few
D: TRBD1
J: TRBJ1-1
CDR3: CASSLPGTGLSEAFF
DNA: TGTGCCAGCAGCCTCCCCGGGACAGGACTCTCTGAAGCTTTCTTT

V: TRBV5-5
size: .
D: .
J: TRBJ2-6
CDR3: CASSLRGQISGANVLTF
DNA: TGTGCCAGCAGCTTGAGAGGACAAATCTCTGGGGCCAACGTCCTGACTTTC

V: TRBV6-5
size: few
D: TRBD2
J: TRBJ2-1
CDR3: CASSSGTSWNEQFF
DNA: TGTGCCAGCAGCTCGGGGACTAGCTGGAATGAGCAGTTCTTC

V: TRBV6-5
size: .
D: TRBD1
J: TRBJ2-7
CDR3: CASSRQGDSYEQYF
DNA: TGTGCCAGCAGCAGACAGGGGGACTCCTACGAGCAGTACTTC

V: TRBV19
size: .
D: .
J: TRBJ1-1
CDR3: CASSTQGRNTEAFF
DNA: TGTGCCAGTAGCACCCAGGGAAGGAACACTGAAGCTTTCTTT

V: TRBV6-6
size: once
D: TRBD1
J: TRBJ2-1
CDR3: CASSGDRAGNEQFF
DNA: TGTGCCAGCAGCGGGGACAGGGCTGGCAATGAGCAGTTCTTC

V: TRBV7-3
size: .
D: .
J: TRBJ2-1
CDR3: CASSLKLSLPHSSYNEQFF
DNA: TGTGCCAGCAGCTTAAAGCTTTCCTTGCCTCACAGCTCCTACAATGAGCAGTTCTTC

V: TRBV2
size: .
D: TRBD2
J: TRBJ2-2
CDR3: CASNREGELFF
DNA: TGTGCCAGCAATCGGGAGGGAGAGCTGTTTTTT

V: TRBV10-3
size: .
D: .
J: TRBJ2-1
CDR3: CAISESRLSSYNEQFF
DNA: TGTGCCATCAGTGAGTCGAGGCTGAGCTCCTACAATGAGCAGTTCTTC

V: TRBV5-8
size: few
D: .
J: TRBJ1-1
CDR3: CASSLVVRTRKNTEAFF
DNA: TGTGCCAGCAGCTTGGTAGTTAGGACAAGGAAAAACACTGAAGCTTTCTTT

V: TRBV7-2
size: .
D: TRBD2
J: TRBJ2-5
CDR3: CASSSPGLAGEETQYF
DNA: TGTGCCAGCAGCTCCCCGGGACTAGCGGGGGAAGAGACCCAGTACTTC

V: TRBV5-6
size: .
D: TRBD2
J: TRBJ2-5
CDR3: CASSSTSVWETQYF
DNA: TGTGCCAGCAGCTCGACTAGCGTCTGGGAGACCCAGTACTTC

V: TRBV7-2
size: .
D: .
J: TRBJ1-1
CDR3: CASSRTAVMNTEAFF
DNA: TGTGCCAGCAGCCGGACAGCAGTGATGAACACTGAAGCTTTCTTT

V: TRBV5-6
size: .
D: .
J: TRBJ1-1
CDR3: CASSLALAQVNTEAFF
DNA: TGTGCCAGCAGCTTGGCCCTCGCCCAGGTGAACACTGAAGCTTTCTTT

V: TRBV5-1
size: .
D: TRBD1
J: TRBJ1-2
CDR3: CASSQGQILRNYGYTF
DNA: TGCGCCAGCAGCCAGGGACAGATCCTACGAAACTATGGCTACACCTTC

V: TRBV10-3
size: .
D: TRBD1
J: TRBJ1-6
CDR3: CAISRDRDSPLHF
DNA: TGTGCCATCAGCCGGGACAGGGATTCACCCCTCCACTTT

V: TRBV23-1
size: .
D: TRBD2
J: TRBJ2-7
CDR3: CASSQSRLAGGLGYEQYF
DNA: TGCGCCAGCAGTCAATCCCGGCTAGCGGGAGGGCTCGGGTACGAGCAGTACTTC